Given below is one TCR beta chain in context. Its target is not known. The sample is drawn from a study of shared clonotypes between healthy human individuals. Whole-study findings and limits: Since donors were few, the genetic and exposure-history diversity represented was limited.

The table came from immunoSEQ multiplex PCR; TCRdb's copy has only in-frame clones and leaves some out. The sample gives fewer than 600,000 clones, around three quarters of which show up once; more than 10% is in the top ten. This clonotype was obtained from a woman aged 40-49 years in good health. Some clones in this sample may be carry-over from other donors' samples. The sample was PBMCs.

The CDR3 loop is CASTNLRRSNVLTF. The CDR3, as DNA: TGTGCCAGCACCAATTTAAGGAGGTCGAACGTCCTGACTTTC. The rearrangement uses TRBV2 and TRBJ2-6; TRBD2 might be the D (5 bases). Per germline, CDR1 SNHLY and CDR2 FYNNEI. The V end was cut by 7 bases, the J end by 10 bases, with 17 bases between. The CDR3 contains 14 residues.